What follows describes a single T cell receptor (beta chain). Sampling of blood occurred at baseline, cycle 4 day 1, and cycle 7 day 1. Unmatched junction bases numbered 8, after V lost 5 bases and J lost 4 bases. CDR3 size: 15 residues. Germline loops: CDR1 LNHNV, CDR2 YYDKDF (reference sequence). TCRdb keeps only in-frame clones here, not all; method: immunoSEQ multiplex PCR. The table records tens of thousands of clones, around 82% of them present only once. These data belong to a study of OX40 agonist ivuxolimab in advanced cancers. At the level of the study: Prior therapy, whether anti-PD-1, anti-PD-L1 or anti-CTLA-4, was allowed, and less than 45% had some.

This material consisted of CD4+ or CD8+ T cells sorted from blood, taken in a trial of the OX40 agonist ivuxolimab. The sequence was collected from an adult with an advanced solid tumor such as melanoma, head and neck, liver or kidney cancer. The rearrangement uses TRBV15 and TRBJ1-1, with 9 bases identical to TRBD1. CDR3 amino acids: CATSARGQGSTEAFF. The CDR3 DNA follows: TGTGCCACCAGCGCAAGAGGACAGGGGAGCACTGAAGCTTTCTTT.